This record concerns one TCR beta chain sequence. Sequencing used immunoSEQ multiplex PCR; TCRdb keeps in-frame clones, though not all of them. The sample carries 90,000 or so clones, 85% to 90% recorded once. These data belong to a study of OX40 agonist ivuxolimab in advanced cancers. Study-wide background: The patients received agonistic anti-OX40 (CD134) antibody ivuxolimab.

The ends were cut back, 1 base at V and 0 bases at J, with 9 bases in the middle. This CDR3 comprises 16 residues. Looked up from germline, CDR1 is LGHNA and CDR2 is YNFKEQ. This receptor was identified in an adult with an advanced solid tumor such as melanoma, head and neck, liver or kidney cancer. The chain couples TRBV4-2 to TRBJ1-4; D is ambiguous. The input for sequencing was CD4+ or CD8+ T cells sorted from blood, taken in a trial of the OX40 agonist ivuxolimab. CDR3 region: CASSQVTTATNEKLFF. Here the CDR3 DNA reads TGTGCCAGCAGCCAAGTTACAACAGCAACTAATGAAAAACTGTTTTTT.